The source of this T cell receptor beta chain is a study of PD-L1 blockade in urothelial cancer. The time point is: pretreatment peripheral blood. Germline V CDR1 and CDR2: SGHNT, YYREEE (reference sequence). CDR3 length: 16 amino acids. The junction had 10 bases not matched to a gene; V was cut back by 4 bases and J by 0 bases. Profiling relied on immunoSEQ multiplex PCR, and the TCRdb table lists in-frame clones only, not all of them. This sample has tens of thousands of clones, with roughly 89% found just once. The receptor was isolated from a woman in her seventies with urothelial cancer. V usage is TRBV5-4 and J usage is TRBJ2-7; TRBD1 matches 7 bases. Sequencing used PBMCs, obtained around atezolizumab (anti-PD-L1) treatment. CDR3: CASSPEGARSSYEQYF. As DNA, the CDR3 is TGTGCCAGCAGCCCCGAGGGGGCAAGGAGCTCCTACGAGCAGTACTTC.